A few counts support the clone carrying this TCR beta chain. Its antigen remains unidentified. Next came a second PCR, run for about 6 to 12 cycles, which used a sample-barcoded 5' primer along with a J-beta primer mix. Through a template-switch adaptor with 12 random nucleotides, each cDNA molecule received a tag. Each CDR3 protein gets one entry after TCRdb re-called the 5' RACE reads with MiXCR. Here the sample spans more than 800,000 distinct CDR3 sequences, 45% being singletons. This record comes from a study of blood T cells in healthy people across ages. Study-wide results and limits: Those diversity estimates obtained from one million T cells were thought to be underestimates. The study could not conclusively compare naive and antigen-experienced cells, given its unsorted PBMCs.

Trimming removed 1 base at V and 0 bases at J, with 7 bases between. In germline, CDR1 is SQVTM, CDR2 ANQGSEA. This CDR3 has 13 amino acids. The source material was blood. J is TRBJ2-7 and V is TRBV29-1, with D perhaps TRBD1 or TRBD2 (5 bases each). The source is a woman aged 55-70 years in good health. The CDR3 nucleotides are TGCAGCGTTGAAGCAGGGAGCTCCTACGAGCAGTACTTC. It is translated as CSVEAGSSYEQYF.